These 8 T cell receptor beta chains were all obtained from the same sample, sequenced in a study of control samples from healthy donors and cancer patients (dated by TCRdb to 2018 to 2021). Library creation used the immunoSEQ multiplex PCR assay. The immuneACCESS repertoire file appears here via TCRdb, limited to in-frame rearrangements. These files lack a portion of the clones; in checked studies, under half of the deficit traces to unresolved V genes, and the cause of the others is not known. The sample has approximately 190,000 clones on record. The ten largest clones capture approximately 2.2% of the sample. The material sequenced was blood. These receptor sequences come from a woman aged 25 to 39 in good health.

This chain connects TRBV19 to TRBJ1-1; 7 nucleotides line up with TRBD1. Trimming removed 6 bases from V and 1 base from J; junction bases left unmatched: 11. CDR1 and CDR2 (germline): LNHDA, SQIVND (reference sequence). This CDR3 comprises 16 residues. The CDR3 region has the DNA TGTGCCAGTAGGACATGGACAGGTGATGCGAACACTGAAGCTTTCTTT. Amino acid sequence: CASRTWTGDANTEAFF.

The chain employs TRBV7-9 and TRBJ2-7; 7 bases align to TRBD1. Germline trimming cut 4 bases from V and 2 bases from J; bases unmatched to any gene: 8. The germline V gene has CDR1 SEHNR and CDR2 FQNEAQ (reference sequence). There are 15 residues in the CDR3. Here the CDR3 reads CASSSEDRFPYEQYF. As DNA, the CDR3 is TGTGCCAGCAGCTCCGAGGACAGGTTCCCCTACGAGCAGTACTTC.

The chain joins TRBV19 to TRBJ2-4; the match to TRBD2 covers 10 bases. V shed 5 bases and J 6 bases; nucleotides not matched to a gene: 4. CDR3 length equals 14 residues. Germline V gene data show CDR1 as LNHDA and CDR2 as SQIVND (reference sequence). CDR3 bases: TGTGCCAGTAGTGGGAAGCGGGGGGGAAACATTCAGTACTTC. Protein sequence: CASSGKRGGNIQYF.

The chain uses TRBV27 and TRBJ1-6, with TRBD1 identical over 8 bases. V dropped 4 bases and J dropped 10; count of bases not matched to a gene: 12. There are 16 residues in the CDR3. CDR1 MNHEY and CDR2 SMNVEV come from the germline V gene (reference sequence). In nucleotides, the CDR3 is TGTGCCAGCAGTTCCCGAGTGACAGGGGCGGGCTCACCCCTCCACTTT. It is translated as CASSSRVTGAGSPLHF.

This chain links TRBV19 with TRBJ1-1; weak D call: TRBD1 (6 bases). Germline V CDR1 and CDR2: LNHDA, SQIVND (reference sequence). The CDR3 runs 14 residues. The V end lost 6 bases, the J end lost 4 bases, and 15 bases lay between the germline ends. The CDR3 DNA sequence: TGTGCCAGTAGGCCCGTTACAGGGACCACTGAAGCTTTCTTT. Its translation is CASRPVTGTTEAFF.

V is TRBV7-9 and J is TRBJ1-6; D is unclear. The CDR3 loop spans 15 amino acids. Germline V lookup: CDR1 SEHNR, CDR2 FQNEAQ (reference sequence). Trimming removed 3 bases at V and 3 bases at J, with 9 bases between. CDR3 in DNA: TGTGCCAGCAGCTTGTCGCGGATCTATAATTCACCCCTCCACTTT. It codes for CASSLSRIYNSPLHF.

V gene TRBV7-2 combines with J gene TRBJ2-3; the D gene is possibly TRBD2 (5 bases). Germline values: CDR1 SGHTA, CDR2 FQGNSA. V was shortened by 4 bases and J by 2 bases, with 10 bases between the two germline ends. This CDR3 region has 14 residues. CDR3: CASSSRGFTDTQYF. The CDR3 region has the DNA TGTGCCAGCAGCTCCCGGGGATTCACAGATACGCAGTATTTT.

This sequence joins TRBV6-5 and TRBJ1-2, with 11 bases identical to TRBD1. The CDR3 spans 16 residues. Looked up from germline, CDR1 is MNHEY and CDR2 is SVGAGI. J was trimmed by 3 bases and V by 0 bases; bases with no gene match: 3. The CDR3 DNA is TGTGCCAGCAGTTACTCAAGGACAGGGGGCGACTATGGCTACACCTTC. It yields the protein CASSYSRTGGDYGYTF.